The source of this TCR beta chain is a study of cytomegalovirus exposure and HLA in healthy donors. The wider study: According to later analysis, the same platform produced the roughly 120 validation and several hundred first-cohort repertoires.

From the 120-subject validation cohort, which was separate from the roughly 680-subject first cohort, the donors were drawn. The study, taken as a whole, reports: Reports indicated that the classifier achieved high specificity and sensitivity in diagnosing cytomegalovirus status.

Regarding this clone: The antigen is not known.

Sequenced by immunoSEQ multiplex PCR; TCRdb stores in-frame clones only, minus some. The table lists some 170,000 clones, less than 90% of them singletons. This CDR3 comprises 12 residues. Germline V gene lookup returns CDR1 WSHSY and CDR2 SAAADI. J gave up 9 bases and V 7 bases, and 3 bases lay outside the gene matches. Sequenced sample: PBMCs. The chain is built from TRBV10-2 and TRBJ2-1; 10 bases fit TRBD2. This TCR derives from a man aged 25-45 years in good health and CMV-seropositive. The CDR3 DNA sequence: TGCGCCAGCACTAGCGGGAGAGGTGAGCAGTTCTTC. Its protein is CASTSGRGEQFF.